This T cell receptor (beta chain) was documented in a study of T cells in Graves' hyperthyroidism and ophthalmopathy. Study summary: It was at initial diagnosis, before any treatment, that peripheral blood was collected.

Between the trimmed V and J ends, which lost 5 bases and 6 bases, there was a span of 25 bases. The CDR3 contains 17 residues. Germline V gives CDR1 SGHAT, CDR2 FQNNGV. Amplification targeted TCR beta CDR3 regions from RNA transcripts. First-round RT-PCR of the TCR CDR3 relied on the HTBI primer set. TCRdb recomputed calls from the multiplex PCR reads with MiXCR, one row per CDR3 protein. Of 490,000 or so distinct CDR3 sequences listed, 22% were seen once; the top ten hold about 53%. Many counts were recorded for this clonotype. Criteria for exclusion of patients were uncontrolled infection, other autoimmune disease, pregnancy or lactation. Fresh peripheral blood, roughly 9.3 ml, was the source of the PBMCs.

The source is a woman aged 70 to 79 with Graves' ophthalmopathy. Material for sequencing was blood. This chain uses TRBV11-2 with TRBJ2-5; D gene uncertain. The CDR3 region is CASSEGLGGRSGKTQYF. As DNA, the CDR3 is TGTGCCAGCAGCGAAGGATTGGGTGGCAGGTCTGGAAAGACCCAGTACTTC. The full variable domain, rest sourced from reference TRBV11-2 and TRBJ2-5, is EAGVAQSPRYKIIEKRQSVAFWCNPISGHATLYWYQQILGQGPKLLIQFQNNGVVDDSQLPKDRFSAERLKGVDSTLKIQPAKLEDSAVYLCASSEGLGGRSGKTQYFGPGTRLLVL.